This T cell receptor (beta chain) was recovered during a study of shared clonotypes between healthy human individuals. Points from the study as a whole: Clonotypes shared by all four donors outscored non-shared clonotypes in generation probability. Four donors shared 4.5% to 6.5% of their naive CD4 clonotypes.

Only one count was recorded for this clone. The antigen remains undetermined. CDR1 and CDR2 (germline): SGHTS, YDEGEE. Trimming removed 4 bases at V and 2 bases at J, with 7 bases between. The CDR3 is 13 amino acids. TCRdb keeps only in-frame clones here, not all; method: immunoSEQ multiplex PCR. The table has 1.6 million or so clones, 96% seen once; the top ten hold approximately 1.1%. Sequencing used naive CD4+ T cells sorted from blood. As for subset: CD45RA+ positively selected. V is TRBV5-8 and J is TRBJ2-1; TRBD1 might be the D (5 bases). The TCR sequence derives from a man aged 30 to 45 in good health. The CDR3 here is CASSLGPYNEQFF. CDR3 nucleotide sequence: TGTGCCAGCAGCCTGGGGCCCTACAATGAGCAGTTCTTC. The full variable domain, with the rest looked up from reference TRBV5-8 and TRBJ2-1, is EAGVTQSPTHLIKTRGQQATLRCSPISGHTSVYWYQQALGLGLQFLLWYDEGEERNRGNFPPRFSGRQFPNYSSELNVNALELEDSALYLCASSLGPYNEQFFGPGTRLTVL.